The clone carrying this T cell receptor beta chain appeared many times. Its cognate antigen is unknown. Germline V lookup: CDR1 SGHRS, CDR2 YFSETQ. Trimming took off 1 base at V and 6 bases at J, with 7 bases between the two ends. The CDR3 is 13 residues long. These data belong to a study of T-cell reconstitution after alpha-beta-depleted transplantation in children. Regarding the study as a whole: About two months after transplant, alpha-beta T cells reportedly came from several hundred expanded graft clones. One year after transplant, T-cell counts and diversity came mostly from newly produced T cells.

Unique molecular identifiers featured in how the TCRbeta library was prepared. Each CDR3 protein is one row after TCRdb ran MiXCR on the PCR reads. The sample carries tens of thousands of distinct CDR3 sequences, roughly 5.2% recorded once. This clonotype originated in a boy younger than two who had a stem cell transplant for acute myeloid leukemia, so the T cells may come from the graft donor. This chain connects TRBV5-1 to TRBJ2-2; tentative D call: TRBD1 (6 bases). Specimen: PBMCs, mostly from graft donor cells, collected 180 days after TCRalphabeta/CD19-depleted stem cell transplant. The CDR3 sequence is CASSLSGAGELFF. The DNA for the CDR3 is TGCGCCAGCAGCTTGTCAGGGGCCGGGGAGCTGTTTTTT.